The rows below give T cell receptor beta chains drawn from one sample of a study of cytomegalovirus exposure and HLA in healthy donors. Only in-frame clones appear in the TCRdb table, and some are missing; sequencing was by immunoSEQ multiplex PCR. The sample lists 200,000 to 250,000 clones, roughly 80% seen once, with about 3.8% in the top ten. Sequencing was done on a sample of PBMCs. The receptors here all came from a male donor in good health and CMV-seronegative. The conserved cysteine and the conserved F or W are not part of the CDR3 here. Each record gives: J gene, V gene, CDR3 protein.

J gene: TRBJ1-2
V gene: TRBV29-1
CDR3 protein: SVDEGYT

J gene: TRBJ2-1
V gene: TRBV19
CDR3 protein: ASKGVNNEQF

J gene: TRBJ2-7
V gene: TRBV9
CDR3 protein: ASSPPEDRDYEQY

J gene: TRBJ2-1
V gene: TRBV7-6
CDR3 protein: ASSLLGTGGGWEQF

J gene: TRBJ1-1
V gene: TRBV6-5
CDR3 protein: ASSYSWQGEAF

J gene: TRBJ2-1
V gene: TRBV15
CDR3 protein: ATSRVGLAGGNEQF

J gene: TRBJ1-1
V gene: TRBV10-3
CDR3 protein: ATATPRTEAF

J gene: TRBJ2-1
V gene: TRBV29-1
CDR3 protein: SVDRGTYNEQF

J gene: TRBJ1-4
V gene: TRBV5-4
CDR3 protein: ASSFPDRPEKLF

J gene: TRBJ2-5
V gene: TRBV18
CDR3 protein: ASFQGMQETQY

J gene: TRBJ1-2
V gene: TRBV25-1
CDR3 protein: ASTGSVLEGYT

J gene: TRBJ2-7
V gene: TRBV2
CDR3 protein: ASSRDRAYEQY

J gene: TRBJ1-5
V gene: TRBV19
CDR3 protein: ASSGTSDSNQPQH

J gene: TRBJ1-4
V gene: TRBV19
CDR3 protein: ASSSQDLLGEKLF

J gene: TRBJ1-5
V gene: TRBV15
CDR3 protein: ATFGGRDNQPQH

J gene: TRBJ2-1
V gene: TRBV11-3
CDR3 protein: ASSLEGSFSYNEQF

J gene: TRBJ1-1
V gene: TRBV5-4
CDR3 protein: ASSLPGTGRRYTEAF

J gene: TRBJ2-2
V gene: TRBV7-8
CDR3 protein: ASSTQISTGELF

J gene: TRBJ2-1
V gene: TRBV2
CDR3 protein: ASSASGGLGFYNEQF

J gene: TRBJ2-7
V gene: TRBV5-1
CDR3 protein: ASSFSGTASSEQY

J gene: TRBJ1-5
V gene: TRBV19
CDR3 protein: ASSQGIQPQH

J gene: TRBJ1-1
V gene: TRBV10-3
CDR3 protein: AISESAGRGGRDTEAF